The rows below give T cell receptor beta chains drawn from one sample of a study of identical twins. One entry per CDR3 protein results from TCRdb running MiXCR on the 5' RACE reads. Here the sample spans hundreds of thousands of distinct CDR3 sequences, under 8.5% being singletons. These data were also filed under a second study, of yellow fever vaccine responses in identical twins.

The source material was PBMCs. The receptors come from a young woman in good health. Each CDR3 is given with its conserved first and last residue. A D gene is named only where the DNA matches it firmly. Clone size is stated in some rows and not others, as once, few, many or a class when expanded.

TRBJ2-7 | few | TRBV29-1 | TRBD1 | CSVEKDRGGEQYF | TGCAGCGTTGAAAAGGACAGGGGTGGCGAGCAGTACTTC
TRBJ1-1 | few | TRBV12-3/TRBV12-4 | . | CASRGARGTEAFF | TGTGCCAGCAGGGGGGCGCGAGGCACTGAAGCTTTCTTT
TRBJ1-1 | few | TRBV4-1 | . | CASSPGADPMNTEAFF | TGCGCCAGCAGCCCCGGGGCAGACCCGATGAACACTGAAGCTTTCTTT
TRBJ1-2 | . | TRBV19 | . | CASSVGTIYGYTF | TGTGCCAGTAGTGTCGGGACGATCTATGGCTACACCTTC
TRBJ2-1 | . | TRBV29-1 | . | CSVERVSYNEQFF | TGCAGCGTTGAAAGAGTCTCCTACAATGAGCAGTTCTTC
TRBJ1-5 | many | TRBV29-1 | . | CSVEVGWNQPQHF | TGCAGCGTTGAAGTAGGATGGAATCAGCCCCAGCATTTT
TRBJ2-3 | many | TRBV29-1 | . | CSVDPSTDTQYF | TGCAGCGTTGACCCTAGCACAGATACGCAGTATTTT
TRBJ2-1 | many | TRBV29-1 | . | CSVEDIMVEQFF | TGCAGCGTTGAAGATATTATGGTTGAGCAGTTCTTC
TRBJ2-4 | . | TRBV28 | . | CASSLSHLGTAKNIQYF | TGTGCCAGCAGTTTATCCCACCTCGGGACAGCCAAAAACATTCAGTACTTC
TRBJ2-1 | few | TRBV28 | TRBD2 | CASSLSGGRNEQFF | TGTGCCAGCAGTTTGAGCGGGGGACGCAATGAGCAGTTCTTC
TRBJ2-5 | few | TRBV7-7 | . | CASSLGTGIQETQYF | TGTGCCAGCAGCTTAGGTACAGGGATACAAGAGACCCAGTACTTC
TRBJ2-7 | . | TRBV7-9 | TRBD2 | CASSSGLASNYEQYF | TGTGCCAGCAGCTCGGGACTAGCGTCAAACTACGAGCAGTACTTC
TRBJ2-1 | many | TRBV12-3/TRBV12-4 | TRBD2 | CASRRTSGGYNEQFF | TGTGCCAGCAGAAGGACTAGCGGGGGTTACAATGAGCAGTTCTTC
TRBJ2-1 | . | TRBV24-1 | TRBD2 | CATSLVAGVNEQFF | TGTGCCACCAGTCTAGTAGCGGGAGTCAATGAGCAGTTCTTC
TRBJ1-2 | . | TRBV4-2 | TRBD1 | CASSQRQGDGYTF | TGTGCCAGCAGCCAACGACAGGGGGACGGCTACACCTTC
TRBJ2-3 | few | TRBV5-1 | . | CASSTSKSTDTQYF | TGCGCCAGCAGCACCAGTAAAAGCACAGATACGCAGTATTTT
TRBJ1-5 | many | TRBV3-1 | . | CASSQDRVSNQPQHF | TGTGCCAGCAGCCAAGACAGGGTCAGCAATCAGCCCCAGCATTTT
TRBJ1-1 | few | TRBV29-1 | . | CSVAGANTEAFF | TGCAGCGTTGCCGGGGCGAACACTGAAGCTTTCTTT
TRBJ2-2 | . | TRBV6-5 | . | CASSYGSFNTGELFF | TGTGCCAGCAGTTACGGTTCTTTCAACACCGGGGAGCTGTTTTTT
TRBJ2-5 | few | TRBV24-1 | . | CATSASLSWDQETQYF | TGTGCCACCAGTGCCTCACTAAGTTGGGACCAAGAGACCCAGTACTTC
TRBJ2-1 | few | TRBV3-1 | . | CASSQDTGTYNEQFF | TGTGCCAGCAGCCAAGATACGGGGACCTACAATGAGCAGTTCTTC
TRBJ2-1 | few | TRBV29-1 | . | CSVEEGEFF | TGCAGCGTTGAAGAAGGGGAGTTCTTC
TRBJ2-1 | . | TRBV29-1 | . | CSVKAGLSNNEQFF | TGCAGCGTTAAGGCCGGACTGTCTAACAATGAGCAGTTCTTC
TRBJ2-2 | many | TRBV3-1 | TRBD2 | CASSQVSGVVTGELFF | TGTGCCAGCAGCCAAGTTAGCGGGGTAGTCACCGGGGAGCTGTTTTTT
TRBJ1-3 | . | TRBV5-6 | . | CASSLGTSGNTIYF | TGTGCCAGCAGCTTGGGCACCTCTGGAAACACCATATATTTT
TRBJ2-7 | . | TRBV5-1 | . | CASSTGQTGYEQYF | TGCGCCAGCAGCACGGGACAAACTGGCTACGAGCAGTACTTC
TRBJ2-3 | many | TRBV12-3/TRBV12-4 | . | CASSLSTGLGGRDTQYF | TGTGCCAGCAGTTTAAGCACGGGACTCGGTGGAAGAGATACGCAGTATTTT
TRBJ2-1 | few | TRBV11-2 | . | CASSFREATGDYYNEQFF | TGTGCCAGCAGCTTCCGAGAGGCCACAGGGGACTACTACAATGAGCAGTTCTTC
TRBJ2-1 | few | TRBV4-2 | TRBD1 | CASSRPQGSSYNEQFF | TGTGCCAGCAGCCGACCACAGGGGAGCTCCTACAATGAGCAGTTCTTC
TRBJ2-1 | many | TRBV2 | TRBD2 | CASTGLAGGHEQFF | TGTGCCAGCACCGGACTAGCGGGAGGTCATGAGCAGTTCTTC
TRBJ2-1 | many | TRBV29-1 | . | CSVAQGAEQFF | TGCAGCGTGGCACAGGGCGCTGAGCAGTTCTTC
TRBJ2-7 | few | TRBV6-5 | TRBD2 | CASSYSPSGTTYEQYF | TGTGCCAGCAGTTACTCACCTAGCGGAACTACCTACGAGCAGTACTTC
TRBJ1-1 | . | TRBV18 | . | CASSSYATEAFF | TGTGCCAGCTCAAGTTACGCCACTGAAGCTTTCTTT
TRBJ1-2 | few | TRBV14 | . | CASSQDEGYGYTF | TGTGCCAGCAGCCAAGATGAGGGCTATGGCTACACCTTC
TRBJ2-3 | . | TRBV27 | TRBD2 | CASSSGGTSGRARGTDTQYF | TGTGCCAGCAGCTCAGGGGGGACTAGCGGGAGGGCCCGAGGCACAGATACGCAGTATTTT
TRBJ1-2 | many | TRBV6-1 | . | CASSTAGAQNYGYTF | TGTGCCAGCAGTACCGCAGGGGCCCAGAACTATGGCTACACCTTC
TRBJ2-1 | few | TRBV5-6 | TRBD2 | CASSWGGGFNNEQFF | TGTGCCAGCAGCTGGGGCGGGGGGTTTAACAATGAGCAGTTCTTC
TRBJ2-3 | few | TRBV20-1 | TRBD2 | CSARSYVGGDEPDTQYF | TGCAGTGCTAGATCCTACGTGGGGGGGGACGAGCCAGATACGCAGTATTTT
TRBJ2-3 | many | TRBV20-1 | . | CSARKWELGLGDTQYF | TGCAGTGCTAGAAAATGGGAGCTCGGGTTGGGAGATACGCAGTATTTT
TRBJ2-1 | . | TRBV12-3/TRBV12-4 | . | CASSLVGDTEQFF | TGTGCCAGCAGTTTAGTAGGGGATACTGAGCAGTTCTTC
TRBJ1-3 | . | TRBV20-1 | TRBD1 | CSARDDREAGNTIYF | TGCAGTGCTAGAGATGACAGGGAGGCTGGAAACACCATATATTTT
TRBJ2-5 | . | TRBV7-3 | TRBD1 | CASSLHGTGQETQYF | TGTGCCAGCAGCTTACATGGGACAGGACAAGAGACCCAGTACTTC
TRBJ2-2 | . | TRBV6-1 | TRBD2 | CASSHAGLAYTGELFF | TGTGCCAGCAGTCACGCGGGACTAGCGTACACCGGGGAGCTGTTTTTT
TRBJ1-1 | . | TRBV4-2 | . | CASSQAGRPDSEAFF | TGTGCCAGCAGCCAAGCAGGCAGACCGGATTCTGAAGCTTTCTTT
TRBJ2-7 | . | TRBV20-1 | . | CSAQTDYEQYF | TGCAGTGCCCAAACCGACTACGAGCAGTACTTC
TRBJ2-1 | . | TRBV6-1 | TRBD2 | CASVPGLAERNEQFF | TGTGCCAGCGTACCGGGACTAGCGGAACGCAATGAGCAGTTCTTC
TRBJ2-3 | few | TRBV12-5 | . | CASGLVLEDTQYF | TGTGCTAGTGGTTTGGTACTAGAGGATACGCAGTATTTT
TRBJ2-7 | many | TRBV28 | . | CASPRTSDSYEQYF | TGTGCCAGCCCCCGGACCTCAGACTCCTACGAGCAGTACTTC
TRBJ2-1 | few | TRBV5-1 | . | CASSLAEFYNEQFF | TGCGCCAGCAGCTTGGCCGAATTTTACAATGAGCAGTTCTTC
TRBJ1-6 | many | TRBV12-3/TRBV12-4 | TRBD1 | CASSPRTGANSPLHF | TGTGCCAGCAGTCCAAGGACAGGGGCTAATTCACCCCTCCACTTT
TRBJ2-7 | many | TRBV27 | TRBD2 | CATGLAGYLDEQYF | TGTGCCACGGGACTAGCGGGCTATCTGGACGAGCAGTACTTC
TRBJ2-1 | . | TRBV7-9 | TRBD2 | CASSLPSGSANNEQFF | TGTGCCAGCAGTCTTCCTAGCGGGAGTGCGAACAATGAGCAGTTCTTC
TRBJ2-2 | . | TRBV3-1 | TRBD2 | CASSQVPVGLAGGPITGELFF | TGTGCCAGCAGCCAAGTCCCCGTCGGACTAGCGGGAGGGCCGATCACCGGGGAGCTGTTTTTT
TRBJ2-2 | many | TRBV12-3/TRBV12-4 | TRBD1 | CASSSIRGQPGSGELFF | TGTGCCAGCAGTTCCATCAGGGGGCAACCGGGATCCGGGGAGCTGTTTTTT
TRBJ2-7 | . | TRBV5-6 | TRBD1 | CASSPQGDLIGDEQYF | TGTGCCAGCAGCCCACAGGGGGATTTAATCGGCGACGAGCAGTACTTC